This TCR beta chain appears in the sequencing data of a study of T cells in Graves' hyperthyroidism and ophthalmopathy. At the level of the study: Blood from the periphery was taken at initial diagnosis, before any treatment.

This clonotype appeared a single time. Just one base apart from a much larger clone, this may be a read error. Amplification of TCR beta CDR3 regions was performed using RNA transcripts as template. RT-PCR in the first round (using the HTBI primer set) targeted the TCR CDR3. TCRdb ran MiXCR on the multiplex PCR reads and lists one entry per CDR3 protein. The sample records 360,000 or so distinct CDR3 sequences, roughly 15% being singletons. Sequenced input: blood. This TCR was recovered from a woman aged 55 to 70 with Graves' ophthalmopathy.

The CDR3 bases are TGTGCCAGCAGTGAAGGGGGCAACCAAGAGACCCAGTACTTC. Encoded protein: CASSEGGNQETQYF. V usage is TRBV6-1 and J usage is TRBJ2-5, with a possible D match to TRBD1 (5 bases). V was pared by 1 base and J by 0 bases, with 6 bases between. The CDR3 totals 14 residues. CDR1 is MNHNS, CDR2 SASEGT, per germline.